The rows below give T cell receptor beta chains drawn from one sample of a study of early T cells in non-severe SARS-CoV-2 infection. TCRdb reanalysed the 5' RACE reads using MiXCR and keeps one entry per CDR3 protein. The repertoire consists of about 39,000 distinct CDR3 sequences, with around 5.8% occurring once and the leading ten covering approximately 4%. This material consisted of whole blood, taken at baseline. Source of these receptors: an adult who was a healthcare worker with PCR-confirmed SARS-CoV-2 infection or an uninfected control (not recorded which). Each CDR3 is given with its conserved first and last residue. A D gene is named only where the DNA matches it firmly. Clone size is not always given. Where it is, it says once, few, many or a class for expanded clones.

once,TRBV7-2,.,TRBJ2-3,CASSLVARSQYF,TGTGCCAGCAGCTTAGTAGCACGGTCGCAGTATTTT
many,TRBV18,TRBD1,TRBJ2-7,CASSPGTGDSYEQYF,TGTGCCAGCTCACCCGGGACAGGGGATTCCTACGAGCAGTACTTC
many,TRBV29-1,.,TRBJ2-3,CSVDGLAPGTDTQYF,TGCAGCGTTGACGGCCTAGCCCCTGGCACAGATACGCAGTATTTT
many,TRBV29-1,.,TRBJ1-1,CSVGPDGSGAFF,TGCAGCGTGGGCCCCGACGGATCGGGGGCTTTCTTT
.,TRBV28,.,TRBJ1-1,CASTLVQGGTEAFF,TGTGCCAGCACCCTGGTACAGGGCGGAACTGAAGCTTTCTTT
.,TRBV24-1,.,TRBJ2-7,CATSDSGQSSYEQYF,TGTGCCACCAGTGATTCCGGACAGTCATCCTACGAGCAGTACTTC
many,TRBV9,TRBD2,TRBJ2-3,CASSVEDAGGTDTQYF,TGTGCCAGCAGCGTAGAGGATGCGGGGGGCACAGATACGCAGTATTTT
many,TRBV29-1,TRBD2,TRBJ2-1,CSGRLGALAGNEQFF,TGCAGCGGACGACTAGGGGCGCTAGCGGGCAATGAGCAGTTCTTC
many,TRBV7-9,.,TRBJ2-5,CASSFTGRETQYF,TGTGCCAGCAGCTTCACAGGGAGGGAGACCCAGTACTTC
many,TRBV7-2,.,TRBJ2-7,CASSSNEGRAGEQYF,TGTGCCAGCAGCTCCAATGAAGGCAGGGCGGGAGAGCAGTACTTC
many,TRBV6-1,TRBD2,TRBJ2-3,CASRTSGRADTQYF,TGTGCCAGCCGAACTAGCGGGAGGGCGGATACGCAGTATTTT
many,TRBV27,TRBD2,TRBJ2-1,CATRRLGLAEYNEQFF,TGTGCCACCAGACGCCTTGGACTAGCGGAGTACAATGAGCAGTTCTTC
few,TRBV7-2,.,TRBJ2-7,CASRSALGSSYEQYF,TGTGCCAGCAGGTCCGCATTAGGAAGCTCCTACGAGCAGTACTTC
medium-sized,TRBV6-1,.,TRBJ1-1,CASSEATQASTEAFF,TGTGCCAGCAGTGAAGCAACCCAGGCGAGCACTGAAGCTTTCTTT
many,TRBV19,TRBD2,TRBJ2-3,CATLGLAGGSTDTQYF,TGTGCCACCCTGGGACTAGCGGGGGGAAGCACAGATACGCAGTATTTT
few,TRBV30,TRBD1,TRBJ1-5,CAWGSDRGNQPQHF,TGTGCCTGGGGTTCCGACAGGGGCAATCAGCCCCAGCATTTT
many,TRBV12-3/TRBV12-4,.,TRBJ1-5,CASSFPGQPQHF,TGTGCCAGCAGCTTTCCCGGTCAGCCCCAGCATTTT
.,TRBV5-1,.,TRBJ2-1,CASSLVDSSYNEQFF,TGCGCCAGCAGCTTGGTGGACAGCTCCTACAATGAGCAGTTCTTC
many,TRBV7-2,.,TRBJ2-7,CASSRSNEQYF,TGTGCCAGCAGCCGCTCGAACGAGCAGTACTTC
many,TRBV7-2,TRBD2,TRBJ2-5,CASSGTSGSQETQYF,TGTGCCAGCAGCGGGACTAGCGGGAGCCAAGAGACCCAGTACTTC
once,TRBV11-2,.,TRBJ1-2,CASSPIGAGRGGYTF,TGTGCCAGCAGCCCGATCGGGGCAGGCCGCGGGGGCTACACCTTC
many,TRBV5-4,.,TRBJ1-2,CASSLAGQGRGYTF,TGTGCCAGCAGCTTGGCGGGACAAGGAAGGGGCTACACCTTC
.,TRBV21-1,.,TRBJ2-1,CASSLGSSYNEQFF,TGTGCCAGCAGCCTAGGTAGCTCCTACAATGAGCAGTTCTTC